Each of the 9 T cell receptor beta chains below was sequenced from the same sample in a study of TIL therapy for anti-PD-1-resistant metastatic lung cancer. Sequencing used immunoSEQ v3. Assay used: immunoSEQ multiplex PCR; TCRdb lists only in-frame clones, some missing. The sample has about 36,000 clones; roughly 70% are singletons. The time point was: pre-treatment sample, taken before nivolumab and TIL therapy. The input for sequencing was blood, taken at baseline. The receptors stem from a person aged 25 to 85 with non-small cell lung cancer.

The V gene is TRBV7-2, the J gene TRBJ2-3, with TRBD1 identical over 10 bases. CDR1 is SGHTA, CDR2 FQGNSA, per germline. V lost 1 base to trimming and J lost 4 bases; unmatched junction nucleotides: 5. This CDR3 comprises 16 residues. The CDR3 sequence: CASSLGQGAWADTQYF. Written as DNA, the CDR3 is TGTGCCAGCAGCTTAGGACAGGGGGCATGGGCAGATACGCAGTATTTT.

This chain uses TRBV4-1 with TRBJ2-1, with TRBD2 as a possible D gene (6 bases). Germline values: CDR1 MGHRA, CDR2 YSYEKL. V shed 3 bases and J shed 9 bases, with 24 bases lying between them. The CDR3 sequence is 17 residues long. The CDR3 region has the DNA TGCGCCAGCAGCCAGACGGAGGAGACTAGTGGGATTGGTGAGCAGTTCTTC. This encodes CASSQTEETSGIGEQFF.

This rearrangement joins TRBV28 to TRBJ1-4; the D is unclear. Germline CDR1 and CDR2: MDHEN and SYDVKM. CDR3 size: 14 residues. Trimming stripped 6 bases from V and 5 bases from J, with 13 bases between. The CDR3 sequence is CASRTSGGNEKLFF. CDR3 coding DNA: TGTGCCAGCAGAACTTCGGGAGGGAATGAAAAACTGTTTTTT.

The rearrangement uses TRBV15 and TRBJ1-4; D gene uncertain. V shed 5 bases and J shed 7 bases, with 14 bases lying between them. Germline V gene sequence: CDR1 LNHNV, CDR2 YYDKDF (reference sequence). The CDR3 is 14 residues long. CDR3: CATSPLNWIEKLFF. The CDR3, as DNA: TGTGCCACCAGCCCACTAAACTGGATTGAAAAACTGTTTTTT.

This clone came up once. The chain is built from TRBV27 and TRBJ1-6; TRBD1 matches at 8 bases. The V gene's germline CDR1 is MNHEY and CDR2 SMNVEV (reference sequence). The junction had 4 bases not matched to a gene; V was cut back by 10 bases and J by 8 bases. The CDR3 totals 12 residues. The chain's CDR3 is CATRTGYSPLHF. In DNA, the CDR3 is TGTGCCACCCGGACAGGGTATTCACCCCTCCACTTT.

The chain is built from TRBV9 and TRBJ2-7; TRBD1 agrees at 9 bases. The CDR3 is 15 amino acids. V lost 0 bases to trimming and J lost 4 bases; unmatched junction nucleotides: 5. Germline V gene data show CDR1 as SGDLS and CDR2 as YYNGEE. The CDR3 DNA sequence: TGTGCCAGCAGCGTAGCGGGGACAGGGATATACGAGCAGTACTTC. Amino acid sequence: CASSVAGTGIYEQYF.

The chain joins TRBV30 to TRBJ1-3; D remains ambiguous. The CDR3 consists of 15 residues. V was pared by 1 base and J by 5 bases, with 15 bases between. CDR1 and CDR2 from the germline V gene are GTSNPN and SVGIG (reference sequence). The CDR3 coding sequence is TGTGCCTGGAGTGATCTAGCAGGCCTGAGAAACACCATATATTTT. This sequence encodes CAWSDLAGLRNTIYF.

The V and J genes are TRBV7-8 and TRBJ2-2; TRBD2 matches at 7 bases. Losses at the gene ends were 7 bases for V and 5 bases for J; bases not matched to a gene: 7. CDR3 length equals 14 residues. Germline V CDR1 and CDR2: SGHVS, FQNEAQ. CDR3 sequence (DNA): TGTGCCAGCAACCCGGGTAGCGGGACCGGGGAGCTGTTTTTT. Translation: CASNPGSGTGELFF. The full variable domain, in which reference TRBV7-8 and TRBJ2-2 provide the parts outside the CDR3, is GAGVSQSPRYKVAKRGQDVALRCDPISGHVSLFWYQQALGQGPEFLTYFQNEAQLDKSGLPSDRFFAERPEGSVSTLKIQRTQQEDSAVYLCASNPGSGTGELFFGEGSRLTVL.

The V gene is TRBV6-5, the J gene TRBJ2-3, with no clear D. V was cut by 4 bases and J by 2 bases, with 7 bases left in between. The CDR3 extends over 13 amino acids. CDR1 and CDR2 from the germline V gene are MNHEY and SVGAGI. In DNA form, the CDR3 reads TGTGCCAGCAGTTCCAGGATCACAGATACGCAGTATTTT. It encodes CASSSRITDTQYF.